A selection of T cell receptor beta chains follows, all from one sample in a study of identifying expanded T cells in peripheral blood. The repertoire was sequenced with immunoSEQ multiplex PCR; TCRdb's copy has only in-frame clones and lacks some. The sample yields fewer than 110,000 clones, roughly nine tenths seen once. Sequenced input: blood. The receptors were gathered from a person aged 18-69 years in good health. Both conserved end residues are part of each CDR3. Fields, in order: CDR3 length, J gene, clone size, D gene, V gene, CDR3 DNA, CDR3 protein. The D gene is left open where the match is weak. Clone sizes are given selectively: once, few, many, or a class where the clone is expanded.

15 | TRBJ2-5 | - | TRBD1 | TRBV7-2 | TGTGCCAGCAGCCGGTCCCGGGACAGCCAAGAGACCCAGTACTTC | CASSRSRDSQETQYF
14 | TRBJ1-2 | - | - | TRBV28 | TGTGCCAGCAGCGATTCCGCCCCCGACTATGGCTACACCTTC | CASSDSAPDYGYTF
16 | TRBJ2-2 | - | - | TRBV18 | TGTGCCAGCTCACCGATAGAAACACCGAACACCGGGGAGCTGTTTTTT | CASSPIETPNTGELFF
16 | TRBJ2-1 | - | TRBD2 | TRBV5-1 | TGCGCCAGCAGCAAGGATAGCGGGGGATCCTACAATGAGCAGTTCTTC | CASSKDSGGSYNEQFF
13 | TRBJ1-1 | once | - | TRBV10-2 | TGCGCCAGCAGTGACGGGGGGTTCGCTGAAGCTTTCTTT | CASSDGGFAEAFF
17 | TRBJ1-1 | - | - | TRBV2 | TGTGCCAGCAGTCCTCGCGTGACAGGACGGCTGAACACTGAAGCTTTCTTT | CASSPRVTGRLNTEAFF
13 | TRBJ2-7 | - | - | TRBV21-1 | TGTGCCAGCCCAAGAGGGTTCGCCCACGAGCAGTACTTC | CASPRGFAHEQYF
14 | TRBJ1-6 | - | - | TRBV10-3 | TGTGCCATCAGGACTGACAGGCCAAGATCACCCCTCCACTTT | CAIRTDRPRSPLHF
16 | TRBJ1-1 | - | TRBD1 | TRBV10-3 | TGTGCCATCAGTGCCCGTGACAGGGTGGGTAACACTGAAGCTTTCTTT | CAISARDRVGNTEAFF
15 | TRBJ1-1 | - | - | TRBV27 | TGTGCCAGCAGTATCTCAGGGGTTGGTCACACTGAAGCTTTCTTT | CASSISGVGHTEAFF
11 | TRBJ2-7 | - | TRBD1 | TRBV20-1 | TGCAGTGCAGAACAGGGGTACGAGCAGTACTTC | CSAEQGYEQYF